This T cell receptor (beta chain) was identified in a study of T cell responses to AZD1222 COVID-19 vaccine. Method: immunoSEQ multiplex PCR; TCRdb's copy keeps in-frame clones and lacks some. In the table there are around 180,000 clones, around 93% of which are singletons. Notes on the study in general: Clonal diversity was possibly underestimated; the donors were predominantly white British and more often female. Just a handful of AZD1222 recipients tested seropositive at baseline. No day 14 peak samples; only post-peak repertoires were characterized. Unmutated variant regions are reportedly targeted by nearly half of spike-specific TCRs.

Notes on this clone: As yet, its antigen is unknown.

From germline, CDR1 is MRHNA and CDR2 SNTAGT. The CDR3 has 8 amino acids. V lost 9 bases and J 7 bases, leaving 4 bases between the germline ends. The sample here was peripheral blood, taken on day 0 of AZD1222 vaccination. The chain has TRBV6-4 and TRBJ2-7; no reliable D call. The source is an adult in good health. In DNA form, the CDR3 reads TGTGCCAGGCGGGAGCAGTACTTC. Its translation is CARREQYF.